Each of the 9 T cell receptor beta chains below was sequenced from the same sample in a study of cytomegalovirus exposure and HLA in healthy donors. The PCR used 60 Vbeta and 13 Jbeta primers. Only in-frame clones appear in the TCRdb table, and some are missing; sequencing was by immunoSEQ multiplex PCR. In the table there are about 120,000 clones, around four fifths of which are singletons. Specimen: PBMCs. The receptors were gathered from a man under 40 in good health and CMV-seropositive.

The chain carries TRBV11-2 and TRBJ1-1; D gene ambiguous. The CDR3 is 15 residues long. V was trimmed by 5 bases and J by 0 bases, leaving 13 bases between them. CDR1 SGHAT and CDR2 FQNNGV come from the germline V gene. The CDR3 nucleotides are TGTGCCAGCAGCCCGAGATGGGAGATGAACACTGAAGCTTTCTTT. Residues: CASSPRWEMNTEAFF.

The chain employs TRBV6-6 and TRBJ2-5; TRBD1 aligns across 7 bases. Unmatched junction bases numbered 1, after V lost 7 bases and J lost 2 bases. Germline values: CDR1 MNHNY, CDR2 SVGAGI (reference sequence). This CDR3 comprises 12 residues. Written as DNA, the CDR3 is TGTGCCAGCACAGGGGGACAAGAGACCCAGTACTTC. Its protein product is CASTGGQETQYF.

This chain connects TRBV4-3 to TRBJ2-1; TRBD1 is a possible D gene (6 bases). Deletions cut 3 bases from V and 9 bases from J, with 18 bases between. Germline lookup yields CDR1 LGHNA and CDR2 YSLEER. The CDR3 contains 15 residues. The CDR3 sequence: CASSQGAAGEVEQFF. The DNA for the CDR3 is TGCGCCAGCAGCCAGGGGGCGGCCGGGGAAGTTGAGCAGTTCTTC.

V and J are TRBV7-9 and TRBJ2-3; TRBD2 matches 14 bases. CDR3 length equals 17 residues. Germline CDR1 SEHNR, CDR2 FQNEAQ (reference sequence). V lost 1 base, J lost 3 bases, and 3 bases stayed unmatched. The CDR3 nucleotides read TGTGCCAGCAGCTTAGGACTAGCGGGAGGGGGGACAGATACGCAGTATTTT. Its translation is CASSLGLAGGGTDTQYF.

The table lists this clone with a few counts. V is TRBV7-9 and J is TRBJ2-1; 8 nucleotides line up with TRBD2. Germline-derived CDR1 and CDR2 are SEHNR and FQNEAQ (reference sequence). The CDR3 has 16 amino acids. V lost 5 bases, J lost 10 bases, and 16 bases stayed unmatched. CDR3 in DNA: TGTGCCAGCAGCCCTTTAGCGGGAAGCCTTTTTTTGGAGCAGTTCTTC. Translating gives CASSPLAGSLFLEQFF. Together with reference TRBV7-9 and TRBJ2-1, the CDR3 gives the full variable domain: DTGVSQNPRHKITKRGQNVTFRCDPISEHNRLYWYRQTLGQGPEFLTYFQNEAQLEKSRLLSDRFSAERPKGSFSTLEIQRTEQGDSAMYLCASSPLAGSLFLEQFFGPGTRLTVL.

The chain joins TRBV5-1 to TRBJ1-2; D is possibly TRBD1 (6 bases). The V end lost 4 bases, the J end lost 2 bases, and 15 bases lay between the germline ends. The germline V gene encodes CDR1 SGHRS and CDR2 YFSETQ. The CDR3 length is 15 residues. The CDR3 sequence: CASSVEGDTNYGYTF. The CDR3 DNA is TGCGCCAGCAGCGTAGAGGGGGACACCAACTATGGCTACACCTTC.

The V call is TRBV15, the J call TRBJ2-3; D perhaps matches TRBD2 (6 bases). The V gene's germline CDR1 is LNHNV and CDR2 YYDKDF (reference sequence). Trimming took off 3 bases at V and 2 bases at J, with 12 bases between the two ends. This CDR3 is 15 amino acids long. The CDR3 DNA sequence: TGTGCCACCAGCAGCCTGACTAGTTTCACAGATACGCAGTATTTT. It translates to CATSSLTSFTDTQYF.

The chain carries TRBV5-1 and TRBJ1-1, with 10 bases that match TRBD1. Germline values: CDR1 SGHRS, CDR2 YFSETQ. This CDR3 contains 15 residues. The trim removed 2 bases at V and 5 bases at J, leaving 6 bases unmatched. The DNA of the CDR3 is TGCGCCAGCAGCTTCCGACAGGGGGCAGGAACTGAAGCTTTCTTT. Encoded protein: CASSFRQGAGTEAFF.

In this sample, this clone turned up a few times. The CDR3 DNA reads as TGCGCCAGCAACACTAGCGGGAGTAACAATGAGCAGTTCTTC. Protein sequence: CASNTSGSNNEQFF. This chain uses TRBV4-3 with TRBJ2-1; 11 bases fit TRBD2. CDR1 LGHNA and CDR2 YSLEER come from the germline V gene. V shed 7 bases, J shed 5 bases, and the junction held 4 bases outside the gene matches. The CDR3 runs to 14 residues.